The source of this T cell receptor (beta chain) is a study of identifying expanded T cells in peripheral blood. Healthy donors had no documented immune events, such as infections, while sampled. Assay used: immunoSEQ multiplex PCR; TCRdb lists only in-frame clones, some missing. In the table there are approximately 85,000 clones, 88% of which are singletons. Germline values: CDR1 SGHTA, CDR2 FQGNSA. The CDR3 runs 16 residues. The ends lost 0 bases at V and 12 bases at J; junction bases unmatched: 5. General study results and limits: Clone count variance between roughly two-week samples rose with total template count. Over about two and four weeks, about 17 and 20 clones changed, versus around 1.3 between replicates.

Of note for this clone: Its target is unknown.

This TCR was recovered from a person between 18 and 75 years old in good health. Material for sequencing was blood. The rearrangement joins TRBV7-2 to TRBJ2-1; TRBD2 aligns across 16 bases. The DNA of the CDR3 is TGTGCCAGCAGCTTAGCCGGGACTAGCGGGGGGGCCCGGCAGTTCTTC. This gives the protein CASSLAGTSGGARQFF. Using reference TRBV7-2 and TRBJ2-1 for the parts outside the CDR3, the full variable domain is GAGVSQSPSNKVTEKGKDVELRCDPISGHTALYWYRQSLGQGLEFLIYFQGNSAPDKSGLPSDRFSAERTGGSVSTLTIQRTQQEDSAVYLCASSLAGTSGGARQFFGPGTRLTVL.